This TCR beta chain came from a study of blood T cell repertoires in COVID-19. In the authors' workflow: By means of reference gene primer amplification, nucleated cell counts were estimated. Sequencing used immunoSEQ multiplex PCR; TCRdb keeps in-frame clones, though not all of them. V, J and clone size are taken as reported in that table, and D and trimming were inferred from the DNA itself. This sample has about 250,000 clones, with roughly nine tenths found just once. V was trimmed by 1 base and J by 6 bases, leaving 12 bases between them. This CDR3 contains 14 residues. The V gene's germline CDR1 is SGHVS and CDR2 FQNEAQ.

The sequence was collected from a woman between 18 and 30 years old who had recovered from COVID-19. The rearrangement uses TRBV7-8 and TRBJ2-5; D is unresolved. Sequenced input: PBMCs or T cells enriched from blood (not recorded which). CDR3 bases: TGTGCCAGCAGCTTAGGAACCACAGAACAGACCCAGTACTTC. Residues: CASSLGTTEQTQYF.